The sequence of this T cell receptor beta chain was determined in a study of blood T cell repertoires in COVID-19 (dated by TCRdb to 2018 to 2020). About the investigation overall: Collaborator samples came from the United States, Italy and Spain and covered acute and convalescent phases of COVID-19. The material from the prospective study consisted of cDNA or gDNA derived from T cells, B-cell-depleted T cells, or PBMCs. The dataset comprised deeply sampled blood TCRbeta repertoires from subjects exposed to, actively infected with, or recovered from COVID-19. The repertoires were made available in a free public database intended to serve as a resource for research on the immune response to SARS-CoV-2. Samples came from the ongoing ImmuneRACE study (first 160 participants) plus 1,254 subjects from 6 global collaborators. Nearly every sample came with metadata listing a de-identified subject ID, COVID-19 status, age in years and sex. Where HLA class I and class II types were available, the types were taken from metadata supplied by the sample provider, not from assay-based typing. What the research found in general, with its limitations: How much clinical and demographic metadata was included differed by source and by participant, and the metadata was provided uncurated.

Taken from the germline V gene (reference sequence), the CDR1 and CDR2 loops are MNHEY and SMNVEV. CDR3 length: 13 amino acids, cysteine to phenylalanine. Only the CDR3 DNA stays, 39 bases, in frame from base 1. V was cut back by 5 bases and J by 7 bases, leaving a gap of 12 bases between them. Participants in the prospective study were enrolled through a virtual design, were aged about 18 to 100 years, and lived in under 25 United States geographic areas. In the prospective study, participants were assigned to cohorts based on the clinical history participants reported in a screening survey and a study questionnaire. Recovered participants in ImmuneRACE Cohort 3 were defined as having two consecutive negative NP/OP PCR tests, clearance from a healthcare professional, or resolution of symptoms. Mobile phlebotomists in the prospective study collected whole blood, serum and a nasopharyngeal or oropharyngeal swab from every participant. Prospective study participants could optionally give additional blood draws and questionnaires over a 2-month period. Before DNA extraction, blood samples from the prospective study were shipped at room temperature or frozen.

The immunoSEQ Assay, a bias-controlled multiplex PCR, was used to amplify TCRbeta CDR3 regions from genomic DNA. Per the source publication's procedure: Nucleated cell counts per sample were estimated from amplification of reference gene primers within the assay. Sequence reads were collapsed and filtered to measure the absolute abundance of every unique TCRbeta CDR3 rearrangement. For each sample, productive Simpson clonality was calculated as the square root of Simpson's diversity index across productive rearrangements. Drawn from immuneACCESS, this table holds only the in-frame rearrangements with V and J called that TCRdb kept. Clones are partly lost; checked studies trace under half to an unresolved V gene and leave the rest unexplained. V and J calls plus clone size are reproduced from that table; the DNA served to infer D and trimming. Recorded for this sample are more than 110,000 clones; 70% to 90% of them occurred a single time. The ten largest clonotypes hold about 4.1% of the sample.

Turning to this clone: The clone's antigen remains unknown. Within one base of it there is no much larger clone, and no base qualities were kept.

This sequence was found in a middle-aged man who had recovered from COVID-19. The source material was PBMCs or T cells enriched from blood (not recorded which). Rearrangement joined TRBV27 to TRBJ1-5; the D gene is not confidently resolved. The CDR3 here reads CASSPTRHQPQHF. DNA sequence: TGTGCCAGCAGTCCCACTCGACACCAGCCCCAGCATTTT.